This T cell receptor beta chain was sequenced during a study of OX40 agonist ivuxolimab in advanced cancers. Turning to the study itself: Patients were treated with intravenous ivuxolimab, dosed at 0.01 to 10 mg/kg and infused every 2 weeks.

Trimming took 4 bases from V and 8 from J; bases not matched to a gene: 6. Germline CDR1 reads SGHDT; CDR2 reads YYEEEE. The CDR3 is made up of 15 amino acids. Sampled blood was obtained at baseline, cycle 4 day 1, and cycle 7 day 1. Produced via immunoSEQ multiplex PCR; TCRdb's table is partial and in-frame only. The data hold roughly 71,000 clones, with 65% to 85% observed a single time. The rearrangement uses TRBV5-6 and TRBJ1-6; TRBD1 matches 10 bases. This receptor was obtained from an adult with an advanced solid tumor such as melanoma, head and neck, liver or kidney cancer. The sequenced sample was CD4+ or CD8+ T cells sorted from blood, obtained in a trial of the OX40 agonist ivuxolimab. The CDR3 bases are TGTGCCAGCAGCCCTGACAGGGGGCAGGATTCACCCCTCCACTTT. This translates into CASSPDRGQDSPLHF.